One and the same sample provided the 9 T cell receptor beta chains below, sequenced in a study of pediatric ulcerative colitis. TCRdb keeps only in-frame clones here, not all; method: immunoSEQ multiplex PCR. The profile shows roughly 37,000 clones, around four fifths of them singletons. Sequenced: blood. These receptor sequences come from a girl between 10 and 17 years old with moderate ulcerative colitis.

The chain uses TRBV27 and TRBJ2-6; weak D call: TRBD1 (6 bases). Germline CDR1 MNHEY, CDR2 SMNVEV (reference sequence). Deletions cut 6 bases from V and 1 base from J, with 7 bases between. The CDR3 loop spans 14 amino acids. The CDR3 DNA is TGTGCCAGCAGCAGGGGTTCTGGGGCCAACGTCCTGACTTTC. Protein product: CASSRGSGANVLTF.

Only a few counts were recorded for this clone. The chain has TRBV6-5 and TRBJ2-3, with TRBD1 matching over 7 bases. The CDR3 sequence is 16 residues long. Germline CDR1 reads MNHEY; CDR2 reads SVGAGI. V lost 0 bases and J lost 1; bases outside the gene matches: 4. The CDR3 loop is CASSYSFTGGTDTQYF. The CDR3 nucleotides read TGTGCCAGCAGTTACTCCTTCACAGGGGGCACAGATACGCAGTATTTT.

The genes are TRBV9 and TRBJ2-7; 9 bases map to TRBD1. J was trimmed by 4 bases and V by 4 bases; bases with no gene match: 6. The CDR3 length is 14 residues. Germline V gene data show CDR1 as SGDLS and CDR2 as YYNGEE. The CDR3 spells CASSPGTGPYEQYF. Written as DNA, the CDR3 is TGTGCCAGCAGCCCAGGGACAGGGCCGTACGAGCAGTACTTC.

This clone showed up just once. The V call is TRBV10-3, the J call TRBJ1-1; D gene ambiguous. The V gene's germline CDR1 is ENHRY and CDR2 SYGVKD. This CDR3 comprises 13 residues. Trimming shortened V by 3 bases and J by 1 base, and 6 bases separated the two germline ends. CDR3 region: CAISEGRNTEAFF. CDR3 sequence (DNA): TGTGCCATCAGTGAAGGCAGGAACACTGAAGCTTTCTTT.

The V and J genes are TRBV11-3 and TRBJ1-1; no clear D gene. The CDR3 length is 13 residues. Trimming removed 5 bases at V and 5 bases at J, with 12 bases between. Looked up from germline, CDR1 is SGHNT and CDR2 is YENEEA. Here the CDR3 DNA reads TGTGCCAGCAGCCGCCTTGTAGGGACTGAAGCTTTCTTT. Amino acids: CASSRLVGTEAFF.

This clone was counted only a few times. This chain connects TRBV7-2 to TRBJ1-1, with 7 positions matching TRBD1. Germline CDR1 is SGHTA and CDR2 is FQGNSA. CDR3 length equals 13 residues. The V segment lost 5 bases and the J segment 1 base; nucleotides outside the gene matches: 1. CDR3 in amino acids: CASSPGGNTEAFF. CDR3 sequence (DNA): TGTGCCAGCAGCCCAGGGGGGAACACTGAAGCTTTCTTT. The full variable domain, rest sourced from reference TRBV7-2 and TRBJ1-1, is GAGVSQSPSNKVTEKGKDVELRCDPISGHTALYWYRQSLGQGLEFLIYFQGNSAPDKSGLPSDRFSAERTGGSVSTLTIQRTQQEDSAVYLCASSPGGNTEAFFGQGTRLTVV.

As DNA, the CDR3 is TGTGCCTGGAGTACGCCAGGGGGATTTGAAAAACTGTTTTTT. Translated, it gives CAWSTPGGFEKLFF. This sequence joins TRBV30 and TRBJ1-4; 7 bases align to TRBD1. J gave up 7 bases and V 2 bases, and 7 bases lay outside the gene matches. CDR1 and CDR2 (germline): GTSNPN, SVGIG (reference sequence). The CDR3 consists of 14 residues.

The gene calls are TRBV5-4 and TRBJ2-2; 12 bases align to TRBD2. Unmatched junction bases numbered 4, after V lost 3 bases and J lost 1 base. Germline V gene data show CDR1 as SGHNT and CDR2 as YYREEE (reference sequence). The CDR3 sequence is 17 residues long. DNA of the CDR3: TGTGCCAGCAGCTCCGGGACTAGCGGGCGGAACACCGGGGAGCTGTTTTTT. This gives the protein CASSSGTSGRNTGELFF.

The chain carries TRBV7-9 and TRBJ2-7; D unclear. The CDR3 loop spans 13 amino acids. The germline V and J ends were trimmed by 7 bases and 5 bases, with 15 bases remaining between them. CDR1 and CDR2 from the germline V gene are SEHNR and FQNEAQ (reference sequence). This CDR3 is CASTPPTLDEQYF. The CDR3 region has the DNA TGTGCCAGCACCCCGCCGACCTTAGACGAGCAGTACTTC.